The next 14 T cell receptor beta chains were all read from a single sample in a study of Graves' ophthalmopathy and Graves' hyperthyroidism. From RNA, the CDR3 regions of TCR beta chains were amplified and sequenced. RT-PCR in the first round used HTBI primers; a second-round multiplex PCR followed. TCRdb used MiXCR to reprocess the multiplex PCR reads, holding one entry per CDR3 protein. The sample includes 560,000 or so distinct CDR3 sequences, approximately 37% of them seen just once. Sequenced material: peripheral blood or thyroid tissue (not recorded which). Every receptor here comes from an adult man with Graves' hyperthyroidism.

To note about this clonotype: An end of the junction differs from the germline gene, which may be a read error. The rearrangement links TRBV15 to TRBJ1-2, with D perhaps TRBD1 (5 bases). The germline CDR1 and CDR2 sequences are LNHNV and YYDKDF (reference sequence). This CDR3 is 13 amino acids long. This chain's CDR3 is CATSRGWGSGYTF. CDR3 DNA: TGCGCCACCAGCAGAGGCTGGGGGTCTGGCTACACCTTC. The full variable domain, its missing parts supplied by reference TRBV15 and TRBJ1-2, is DAMVIQNPRYQVTQFGKPVTLSCSQTLNHNVMYWYQQKSSQAPKLLFHYYDKDFNNEADTPDNFQSRRPNTSFCFLDIRSPGLGDTAMYLCATSRGWGSGYTFGSGTRLTVV.

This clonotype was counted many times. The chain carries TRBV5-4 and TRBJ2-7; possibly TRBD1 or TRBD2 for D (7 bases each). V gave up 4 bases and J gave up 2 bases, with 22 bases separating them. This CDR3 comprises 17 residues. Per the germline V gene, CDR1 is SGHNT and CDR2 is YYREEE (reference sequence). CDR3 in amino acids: CASSLSGTVGITYEQYF. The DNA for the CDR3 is TGTGCCAGCAGCCTGAGCGGGACAGTAGGGATCACCTACGAGCAGTACTTC.

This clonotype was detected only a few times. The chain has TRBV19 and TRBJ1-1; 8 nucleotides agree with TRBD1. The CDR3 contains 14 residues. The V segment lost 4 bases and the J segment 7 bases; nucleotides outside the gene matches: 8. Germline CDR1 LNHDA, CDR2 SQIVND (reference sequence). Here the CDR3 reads CASSNGQGFGEAFF. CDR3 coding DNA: TGTGCCAGTAGTAACGGACAGGGATTCGGTGAAGCTTTCTTT.

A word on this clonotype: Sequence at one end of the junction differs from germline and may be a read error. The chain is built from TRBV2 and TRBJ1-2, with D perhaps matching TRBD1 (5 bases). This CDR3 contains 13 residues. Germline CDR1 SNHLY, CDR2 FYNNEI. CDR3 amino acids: CASSLWGESGYAF. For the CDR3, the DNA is TGTGCCAGCAGTTTATGGGGGGAGTCTGGCTACGCCTTC. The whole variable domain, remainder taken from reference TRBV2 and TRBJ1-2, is EPEVTQTPSHQVTQMGQEVILRCVPISNHLYFYWYRQILGQKVEFLVSFYNNEISEKSEIFDDQFSVERPDGSNFTLKIRSTKLEDSAMYFCASSLWGESGYAFGSGTRLTVV.

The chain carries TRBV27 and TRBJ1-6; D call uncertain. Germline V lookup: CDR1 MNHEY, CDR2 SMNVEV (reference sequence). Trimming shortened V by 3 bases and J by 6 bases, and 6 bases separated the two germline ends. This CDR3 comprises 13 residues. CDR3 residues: CASSFWGNSPLHF. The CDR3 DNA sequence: TGTGCCAGCAGTTTCTGGGGTAATTCACCCCTCCACTTT.

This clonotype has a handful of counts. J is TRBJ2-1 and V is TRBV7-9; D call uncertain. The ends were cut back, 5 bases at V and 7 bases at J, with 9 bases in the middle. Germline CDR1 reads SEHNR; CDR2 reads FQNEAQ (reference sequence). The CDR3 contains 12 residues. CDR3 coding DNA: TGTGCCAGCAGCAAGACTGTTAATGAGCAGTTCTTC. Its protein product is CASSKTVNEQFF.

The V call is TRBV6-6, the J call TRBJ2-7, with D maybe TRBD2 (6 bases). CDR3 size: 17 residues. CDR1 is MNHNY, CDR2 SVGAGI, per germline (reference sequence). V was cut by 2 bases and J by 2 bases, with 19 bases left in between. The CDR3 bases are TGTGCCAGCAGTTACCGACGCGTCCGAGGAGGGACCTACGAGCAGTACTTC. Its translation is CASSYRRVRGGTYEQYF.

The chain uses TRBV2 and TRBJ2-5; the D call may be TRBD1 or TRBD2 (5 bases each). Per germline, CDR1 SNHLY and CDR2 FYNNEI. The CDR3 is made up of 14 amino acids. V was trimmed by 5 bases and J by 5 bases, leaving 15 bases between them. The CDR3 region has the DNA TGTGCCAGCAGTCCCCGGGGCAGGGATGAGACCCAGTACTTC. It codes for CASSPRGRDETQYF.

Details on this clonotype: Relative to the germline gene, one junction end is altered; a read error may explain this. The chain's CDR3 is CAGSVKGRHSYTF. The CDR3 nucleotides read TGTGCCGGCAGTGTCAAGGGGAGGCATAGCTACACCTTC. The gene calls are TRBV6-4 and TRBJ1-2; maybe TRBD1 (5 bases). The V gene's germline CDR1 is MRHNA and CDR2 SNTAGT. This CDR3 contains 13 residues.

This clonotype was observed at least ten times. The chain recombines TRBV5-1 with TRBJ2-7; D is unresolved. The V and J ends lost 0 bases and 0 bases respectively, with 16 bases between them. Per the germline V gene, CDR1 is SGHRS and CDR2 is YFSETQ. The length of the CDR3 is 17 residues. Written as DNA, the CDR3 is TGCGCCAGCAGCTTGGGCTCAGAAAGGCGTTTCTCCTACGAGCAGTACTTC. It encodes CASSLGSERRFSYEQYF.

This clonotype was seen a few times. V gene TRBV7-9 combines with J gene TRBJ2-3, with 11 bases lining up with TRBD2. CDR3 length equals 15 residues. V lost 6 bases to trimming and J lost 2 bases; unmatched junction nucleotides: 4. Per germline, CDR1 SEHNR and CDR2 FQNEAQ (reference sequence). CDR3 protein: CASRTSGTYTDTQYF. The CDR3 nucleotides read TGTGCCAGCAGGACTAGCGGGACTTACACAGATACGCAGTATTTT. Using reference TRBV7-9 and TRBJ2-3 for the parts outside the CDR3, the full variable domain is DTGVSQNPRHKITKRGQNVTFRCDPISEHNRLYWYRQTLGQGPEFLTYFQNEAQLEKSRLLSDRFSAERPKGSFSTLEIQRTEQGDSAMYLCASRTSGTYTDTQYFGPGTRLTVL.

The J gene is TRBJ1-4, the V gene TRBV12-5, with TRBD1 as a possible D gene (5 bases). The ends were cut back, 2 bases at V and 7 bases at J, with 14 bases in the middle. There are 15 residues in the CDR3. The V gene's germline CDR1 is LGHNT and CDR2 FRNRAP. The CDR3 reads CASGLPGKGTEKLFF. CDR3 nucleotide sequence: TGTGCTAGTGGTTTGCCTGGGAAGGGGACTGAAAAACTGTTTTTT.

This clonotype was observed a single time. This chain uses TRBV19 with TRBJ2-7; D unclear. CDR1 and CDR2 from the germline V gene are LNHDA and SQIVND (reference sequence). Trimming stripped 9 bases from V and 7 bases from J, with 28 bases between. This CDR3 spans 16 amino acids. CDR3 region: CASSLAIGSPYNEQYF. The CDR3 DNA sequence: TGTGCCAGCAGCTTGGCCATCGGCAGCCCCTACAATGAGCAGTACTTC.

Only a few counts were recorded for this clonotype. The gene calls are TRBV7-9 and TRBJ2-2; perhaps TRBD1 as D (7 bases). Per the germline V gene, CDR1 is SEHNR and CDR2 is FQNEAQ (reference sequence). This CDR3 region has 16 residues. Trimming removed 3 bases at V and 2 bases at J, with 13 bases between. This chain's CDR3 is CASSFAGQINTGELFF. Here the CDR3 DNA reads TGTGCCAGCAGCTTCGCGGGACAGATAAACACCGGGGAGCTGTTTTTT.